These 8 T cell receptor beta chains came from one sample sequenced in a study of cytomegalovirus exposure and HLA in healthy donors. Researchers ran the PCR with 60 Vbeta and 13 Jbeta primers. This table comes from immunoSEQ multiplex PCR, and its TCRdb copy is limited to in-frame clones, with some not included. The repertoire holds roughly 200,000 clones, with 86% as singletons. The sample taken for sequencing was PBMCs. Receptors originate from a woman in her 30s in good health and CMV-seronegative.

The chain couples TRBV19 to TRBJ1-4, with 7 bases lining up with TRBD1. CDR1 is LNHDA, CDR2 SQIVND, per germline (reference sequence). V was pared by 5 bases and J by 7 bases, with 7 bases of the junction left unmatched. The CDR3 totals 14 residues. CDR3 in DNA: TGTGCCAGTAGTGCAGGGACAGTAGGTGAAAAACTGTTTTTT. Translation gives CASSAGTVGEKLFF.

The V call is TRBV7-9, the J call TRBJ2-3; the D is unclear. Trimming cost V 1 base and J 0 bases, with 5 bases left between them. The CDR3 has 14 amino acids. Germline lookup yields CDR1 SEHNR and CDR2 FQNEAQ (reference sequence). This CDR3 reads CASSLGQSTDTQYF. Here the CDR3 DNA reads TGTGCCAGCAGCTTAGGGCAAAGCACAGATACGCAGTATTTT.

The V call is TRBV5-1, the J call TRBJ2-7, with D possibly being TRBD1 (5 bases). CDR1 and CDR2 (germline): SGHRS, YFSETQ. V lost 0 bases, J lost 2 bases, and 12 bases lay in between. The CDR3 extends over 15 amino acids. CDR3 bases: TGCGCCAGCAGCTTGGAGGGGATCGTGACCTACGAGCAGTACTTC. It translates to CASSLEGIVTYEQYF.

The rearrangement uses TRBV28 and TRBJ1-5; tentative D call: TRBD1 (5 bases). Germline V gene lookup returns CDR1 MDHEN and CDR2 SYDVKM. With 7 bases removed from V and 6 bases from J, the gap between germline ends came to 16 bases. CDR3 length: 14 residues. Written as DNA, the CDR3 is TGTGCCAGCAATCTTCCGGGGGAGGTTCAGCCCCAGCATTTT. This codes for CASNLPGEVQPQHF.

The genes are TRBV11-2 and TRBJ1-4; D is possibly TRBD1 (5 bases). The CDR3 is 17 residues long. Germline V CDR1 and CDR2: SGHAT, FQNNGV. V shed 4 bases and J shed 4 bases, with 19 bases lying between them. This chain's CDR3 is CASSSQGFRSFNEKLFF. The CDR3 DNA reads as TGTGCCAGCAGCTCTCAGGGCTTTCGCTCCTTTAATGAAAAACTGTTTTTT.

This clone was counted only a few times. The chain couples TRBV6-5 to TRBJ2-3, with a weak D call TRBD1 (5 bases). The CDR3 sequence is 16 residues long. CDR1 and CDR2 (germline): MNHEY, SVGAGI. The V gene lost 0 bases and the J gene lost 0 bases, with 10 bases spanning the gap. CDR3 region: CASSYSGATSTDTQYF. CDR3 sequence (DNA): TGTGCCAGCAGTTACTCAGGGGCTACTAGCACAGATACGCAGTATTTT.

This rearrangement joins TRBV18 to TRBJ1-2; TRBD1 matches 8 bases. V was clipped by 2 bases and J by 6 bases; unmatched bases: 14. CDR3 length equals 17 residues. Germline V gene lookup returns CDR1 KGHSH and CDR2 LQKENI. The CDR3 coding sequence is TGTGCCAGCTCACCAATCGGGACAGGAAGTTTGCAAGATGGCTACACCTTC. Its translation: CASSPIGTGSLQDGYTF.

This clone was counted a single time. The rearrangement links TRBV27 to TRBJ1-4, with D perhaps TRBD1 (6 bases). Trimming took off 0 bases at V and 8 bases at J, with 13 bases between the two ends. Germline V gene data show CDR1 as MNHEY and CDR2 as SMNVEV (reference sequence). The CDR3 extends over 15 amino acids. CDR3 amino acids: CASSLSSGVWEKLFF. The DNA for the CDR3 is TGTGCCAGCAGTTTATCCTCAGGGGTCTGGGAAAAACTGTTTTTT.